This TCR beta chain was sequenced for a study of control samples from healthy donors and cancer patients. Unmatched junction bases numbered 6, after V lost 5 bases and J lost 6 bases. The CDR3 has 13 amino acids. Per germline, CDR1 KGHSH and CDR2 LQKENI. The method was immunoSEQ multiplex PCR; TCRdb's version includes in-frame clones alone and lacks a portion of them. The sample includes 130,000 or so clones, about nine tenths of them seen just once. The clonotype originates from a man aged 50 to 60 with head and neck cancer. The J gene is TRBJ1-2, the V gene TRBV18, with 7 bases fitting TRBD1. The sample comprised PBMCs. CDR3 amino acids: CASSIDRVDGYTF. Written as DNA, the CDR3 is TGTGCCAGCTCAATAGACAGGGTCGATGGCTACACCTTC.